This TCR beta chain came from a study of blood T cells in healthy people across ages. Study overall: The capture of about one barcoded beta molecule per two T cells was achieved by template switching.

Concerning this clonotype: The antigen remains undetermined. Relative to the germline gene, one junction end is altered; a read error may explain this.

Study observations and caveats: TCR beta diversity was tightly associated with the proportion of naive T cells.

A second PCR of about 6 to 12 cycles used a sample-barcoded 5' primer and a J-beta primer mix. Through a template-switch adaptor with 12 random nucleotides, each cDNA molecule received a tag. TCRdb called the 5' RACE reads again in MiXCR, with one record for every CDR3 protein. This sample has more than 800,000 distinct CDR3 sequences; around 30% occur once, and the top ten carry around 16%. Germline V CDR1 and CDR2: WSHSY, SAAADI. CDR3 size: 12 residues. Isolation yielded PBMCs, at least 6.5 million per sample, in every case. This chain links TRBV10-2 with TRBJ2-3; D might be TRBD1 or TRBD2, each matching 5 bases. The specimen sequenced was blood. The TCR was taken from an elderly woman in good health. CDR3 coding DNA: TGCGCCAGCAGCCCGGGACCAGATACGCAGGATTTT. This gives the protein CASSPGPDTQDF.